The entry that follows covers one TCR beta chain sequence. This clone has only a few counts. What this receptor recognizes is not known. No per-base quality is available; no much larger clone lies one base away. The sample originates from a study of cytomegalovirus exposure and HLA in healthy donors (dated by TCRdb to the late 2010s). Describing the broader study: An earlier analysis of some 620 of the donors reported 276 Gb of sequence data and roughly 120 million unique TCR beta sequences obtained from 180 million or so T cells. Approximately 300 gigabases of sequencing data and approximately 91 million unique TCR sequences made up an early release that covered approximately 620 HLA-typed donors. The genetic ancestry cluster associated with self-reported Caucasian donors included roughly 84% of the roughly 400 genotyped donors. The study aimed to test whether cataloging public T cell receptors could reveal signatures of past pathogen exposure. Using immunosequencing, the study profiled T cell repertoires from about 620 subjects and related those repertoires to cytomegalovirus serostatus. Besides the first cohort of around 700 subjects, a separate validation cohort made up of about 120 different subjects was used. To predict cytomegalovirus infection status, the study brought together high-throughput TCR immunosequencing, statistical association of individual TCRs with disease status, and machine learning. A later analysis re-examined previously published TCR beta repertoires from around 670 donors and added high-resolution HLA genotyping to investigate patterns of TCR occurrence. Rather than drawing on any new phenotypic data, the later analysis identified candidate immune exposures from TCR beta sequences and the way those sequences occurred across donors. An earlier analysis of some 600 of the donors applied high-throughput TCR beta sequencing to assess whether each TCR beta V gene segment acted as functional or pseudogenic. Donor age, sex, ethnicity and CMV serostatus were compiled together with the repertoire data. A later genetic analysis used genome-wide SNP genotypes for about 60% of the roughly 700 donors, treating that subset as a discovery cohort. All discovery cohort repertoires had been generated using a single sequencing platform. Class I and class II HLA loci were covered by the typing at four-digit resolution. The number of typed donors differed by locus: about 620-630 for A, B, C, DRB1 and DQB1; some 500 for DQA1; approximately 610 for DPA1; and about 450 for DPB1. Because of strong linkage in the cohort, 5 or 6 DR-DQ haplotypes were treated as single units for association and clustering. Among around 400 genotyped donors of the cohort, an average of about 240,000 unique TCR beta nucleotide sequences were sequenced per donor, roughly 20% of them non-productive.

On the study overall, not on this receptor specifically: In a later analysis, most CMV-associated TCR beta chains were found to appear HLA-restricted, with HLA associations seemingly driven largely by CMV exposure. CMV serostatus was the only immune exposure information available for the cohort. Compared with equally common non-associated chains, HLA-associated TCR beta chains in a later analysis were more clonally expanded and had lower generation probabilities. An earlier analysis of approximately 500 of the donors showed that most TCR beta V segments appeared in productive rearrangements either about 90% or about 30% of the time, which broadly matched IMGT annotations. According to a later analysis, parvovirus B19, influenza, CMV and Epstein-Barr virus appeared linked to several top co-occurrence clusters. In a later genetic analysis, a missense DCLRE1C variant was associated with V-gene and J-gene trimming of TCR beta chains, and the association was replicated in an independent cohort. A later analysis found that TCR association rates varied across HLA loci, with DRB1 alleles showing the most associated TCRs and HLA-C alleles the fewest. The cohort was sequenced for TCR beta chains only, and without alpha or paired-chain data the features that could be detected were limited. Presence/absence analyses assumed roughly uniform sequencing depth across donors, an assumption that may not hold. HLA typing was unavailable for some donors at each locus, so association tests used only the typed subset. According to a later genetic analysis, donors in an Asian-associated ancestry cluster had fewer N-insertions in productive TCRs than the approximately 630-donor mean. A few of the identified cytomegalovirus-associated TCR beta chains were confirmed in vitro to be specific for cytomegalovirus antigens. A cluster of highly shared sequence variants was judged likely to represent a technical artifact of the sequencing pipeline. Strong co-occurrence of HLA alleles, especially DR and DQ, made assigning TCR associations to individual alleles difficult. At a false discovery rate of 0.05, a later analysis linked some 18,000 TCR beta sequences to specific HLA alleles. The classifier was reported to diagnose cytomegalovirus status with high specificity and sensitivity in both the original and validation cohorts. A further reported finding was that TCR beta sequences accurately predicted the HLA-A and HLA-B alleles for most subjects in the first cohort. Most TCR sequences were observed very rarely across donors, whereas some public TCRs were present in many individuals. Because counts were too low, seventeen rarely observed V segments, including chromosome 9 orphons, were excluded from the earlier analysis of 587 of the donors. Correlated functional status among segregating V segments might reflect linkage disequilibrium, but an unknown experimental factor could not be ruled out. In the study, around 160 TCR beta chains were listed as associated with cytomegalovirus. According to the authors, the approach could potentially be generalized to other disease states and immunological phenotypes.

Library preparation employed the immunoSEQ multiplex PCR assay. The multiplex PCR relied on a mix of 60 forward primers for TCR Vbeta segments and 13 reverse primers for TCR Jbeta segments. The CDR3 region of rearranged TCR beta genes was amplified from genomic DNA with a multiplex PCR assay. The amplified TCR beta libraries were sequenced on the Illumina HiSeq System as 87-base-pair reads. The study's own analysis went as follows. A later analysis counted 65 million to 90 million unique TCR beta chains across the roughly 700 repertoires, and 9 million to 14 million of these chains were shared by at least two donors. A nearest-neighbor algorithm error-corrected the raw reads and collapsed the reads into unique sequences, merging closely related sequences to remove PCR and sequencing errors. Alignment of CDR3 sequences to IMGT reference sequences was used to assign V, D and J gene segments. For a sequence to be retained, a match of at least six nucleotides to both a V gene segment and a J gene segment was required. A rearrangement was called productive if the CDR3 had no stop codons and remained in frame with V and J, and every other rearrangement was called non-productive. CDR3 was defined according to IMGT convention as the region running from the second conserved V-encoded cysteine to the conserved J-encoded phenylalanine. The earlier analysis of 550 to 650 of the donors excluded any sequence lacking an unambiguous match to a single V gene segment. An earlier analysis of a few hundred of the donors called V segments functional above 56.7% productive rearrangements and segregating when the between-donor standard deviation exceeded 5%. To diagnose cytomegalovirus status from the catalog of TCR beta chain sequences, a statistical classification framework was built. In a later analysis, TCR nucleotide sequences were compared against IMGT/GENE-DB human TR gene sequences so that V and J genes could be assigned. In a later analysis, CDR3 sequences and most-parsimonious VDJ recombination scenarios were assigned using the TCRdist pipeline. In a later analysis, each TCR beta chain was defined by its CDR3 amino acid sequence together with its V-gene family, and reads without a unique V-gene family were excluded. As a way to deal with suspected cross-contamination and a sequencing artifact, a later analysis dropped 450 to 700 nucleotide sequences that were highly shared and had low generation probability. For each public chain, a later analysis derived a clonal expansion index from normalized ranks of inferred template counts within each repertoire. Generation probabilities in a later analysis came from a VDJ recombination model fitted to out-of-frame rearrangements, and those results were checked against IGoR. In a later analysis, hypergeometric tests were used to score TCR-TCR, TCR-HLA and TCR-CMV co-occurrence, with a repertoire-size bias correction applied to TCR pairs. False discovery rates were estimated in a later analysis by permuting HLA or CMV assignments 20 times. In a later analysis, co-occurring TCRs were grouped using DBSCAN, with TCRdist sequence similarity added in when clustering inside HLA-allele-positive subsets. For co-occurrence clustering, repertoires with fewer than 30,000 or more than 120,000 public chains were excluded, along with a handful of repertoires with anomalous nucleotide sharing. TCRdb took this table from immuneACCESS and kept in-frame rearrangements with V and J called. Such tables lack part of the clones; where checked against another copy, unresolved V genes explain under half of the gap, and the rest is unexplained. V and J calls and clone size come straight from that table; D and trimming were deduced from the DNA. Across this sample there are about 160,000 clones, with 80% seen only once. Of the sample, 1% is held by the ten largest clones.

The cohort comprised 670 or so healthy bone marrow donors. At the time of sampling, all cohort members were nominally healthy, though unrecorded immune exposures were likely present. The donor was CMV seropositive and belonged to the group of about 290 seropositive cohort members. Every donor gave a peripheral blood sample, and the peripheral blood mononuclear cells from that sample were used for TCR beta sequencing. Genomic DNA was extracted from the blood cell samples with the Qiagen DNeasy Blood Extraction Kit. The sample comprised PBMCs. The TCR sequence derives from a woman aged 50 to 60 in good health and CMV-seropositive.

Read as DNA, the sequence is TGTGCCACCAGCAGAGATCATGGGGCCAACGTCCTGACTTTC. It is translated as CATSRDHGANVLTF. The chain links TRBV15 with TRBJ2-6, with the D gene too uncertain to name. Counted from cysteine to phenylalanine, this CDR3 has 14 amino acids. CDR3 DNA is the only sequence kept; it has 42 bases, read in frame from the first base. Trimming costs V 0 bases and J 3 bases, and their ends lie 3 bases apart. In the germline V gene (reference sequence), CDR1 corresponds to LNHNV and CDR2 to YYDKDF.